One TCR beta chain is described in this entry. Its antigen target is currently unknown. Base quality data are lacking; no much larger clone is found one base away. The immunoSEQ Assay, a bias-controlled multiplex PCR, was used to amplify TCRbeta CDR3 regions from genomic DNA. As for the original processing: Nucleated cell counts per sample were estimated from amplification of reference gene primers within the assay. To quantify the absolute abundance of each unique TCRbeta CDR3 rearrangement, sequence reads were collapsed and filtered. For each sample, productive Simpson clonality was calculated as the square root of Simpson's diversity index over productive rearrangements. TCRdb limited this immuneACCESS table to in-frame rearrangements with V and J called. A share of clones is missing; checked studies link under half to unresolved V genes, and the rest is unexplained. The D gene and trimming were derived from the DNA, and the V and J assignments and clone size from that table. The sample table contains around 200,000 clones; only one count was recorded for 80% to 90% of them. Together, the top ten hold 2.5% of the sample.

This entry comes from a study of blood T cell repertoires in COVID-19 (dated by TCRdb to the early 2020s). Some background on the complete study: Samples covering the acute and convalescent phases of COVID-19 were provided by collaborators in the United States, Italy and Spain. The prospective study material was composed of cDNA or gDNA derived from T cells, B-cell-depleted T cells, or PBMCs. Where HLA class I and class II types were available, the types were taken from metadata supplied by the sample provider, not from assay-based typing. A de-identified subject ID, COVID-19 status, age in years and sex were almost always included in the sample metadata. The repertoires were released in a freely available public database meant as a resource for research on the immune response to SARS-CoV-2. Samples were obtained from the ongoing ImmuneRACE study (first 160 participants) and from about 1,300 subjects provided by 6 global collaborators. Deeply sampled blood TCRbeta repertoires from subjects exposed to, actively infected with, or recovered from COVID-19 were included in the dataset.

What the work shows at the level of the full study, not this receptor alone: The amount of clinical and demographic metadata varied by source and participant and was provided uncurated.

Whole blood was collected in K2EDTA tubes by collaborating institutions according to the institutions' own protocols. For TCRbeta analysis, collaborators shipped samples as frozen whole blood, isolated PBMCs, or DNA extracted from either of those sample types. Including the terminal cysteine and phenylalanine, the CDR3 comprises 14 residues. The DNA shown is the 42-base CDR3, in frame from base 1. From V the trimming removes 0 bases and from J it removes 11 bases, while the gene matches leave 3 bases of the junction unaccounted for. Looking up the germline V gene yields CDR1 SNHLY and CDR2 FYNNEI. The TCR was taken from a woman in her forties with active or convalescent COVID-19. The specimen was peripheral blood. Rearrangement joined TRBV2 to TRBJ1-5, and 11 junction bases match TRBD1. The nucleotide sequence is TGTGCCAGCAGTGAAGCAGGACAGGGGGCTGCCCAGCATTTT. This is translated as CASSEAGQGAAQHF.